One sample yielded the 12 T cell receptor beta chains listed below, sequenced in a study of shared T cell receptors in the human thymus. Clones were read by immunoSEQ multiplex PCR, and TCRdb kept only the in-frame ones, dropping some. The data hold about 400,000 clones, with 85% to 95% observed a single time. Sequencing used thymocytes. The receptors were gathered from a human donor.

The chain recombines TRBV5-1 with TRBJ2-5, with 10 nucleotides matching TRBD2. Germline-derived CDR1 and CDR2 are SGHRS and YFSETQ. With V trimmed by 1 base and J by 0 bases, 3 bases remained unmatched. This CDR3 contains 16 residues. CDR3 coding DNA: TGCGCCAGCAGCTTGCTCCTAGCGGGGGACCAAGAGACCCAGTACTTC. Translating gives CASSLLLAGDQETQYF. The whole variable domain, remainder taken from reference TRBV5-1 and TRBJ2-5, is KAGVTQTPRYLIKTRGQQVTLSCSPISGHRSVSWYQQTPGQGLQFLFEYFSETQRNKGNFPGRFSGRQFSNSRSEMNVSTLELGDSALYLCASSLLLAGDQETQYFGPGTRLLVL.

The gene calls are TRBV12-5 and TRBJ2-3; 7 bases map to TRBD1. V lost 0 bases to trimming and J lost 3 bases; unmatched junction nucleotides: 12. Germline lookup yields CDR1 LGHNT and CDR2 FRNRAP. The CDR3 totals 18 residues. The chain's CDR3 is CASGLVSRGTNGTDTQYF. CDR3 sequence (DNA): TGTGCTAGTGGTTTGGTAAGCAGGGGGACCAATGGAACAGATACGCAGTATTTT.

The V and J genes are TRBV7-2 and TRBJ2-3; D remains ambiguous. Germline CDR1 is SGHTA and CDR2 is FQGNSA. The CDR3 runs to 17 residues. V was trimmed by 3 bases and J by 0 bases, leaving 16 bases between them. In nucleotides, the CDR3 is TGTGCCAGCAGCTTCTATCTGAACTTGGGGAGCACAGATACGCAGTATTTT. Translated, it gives CASSFYLNLGSTDTQYF.

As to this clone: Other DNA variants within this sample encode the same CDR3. CDR3 sequence: CASSVGQGGNQPQHF. The CDR3 DNA reads as TGTGCCAGCAGCGTAGGACAGGGTGGCAATCAGCCCCAGCATTTT. This chain links TRBV9 with TRBJ1-5; 7 nucleotides align to TRBD1. The CDR3 loop spans 15 amino acids. The trim removed 0 bases at V and 2 bases at J, leaving 2 bases unmatched. In germline, CDR1 is SGDLS, CDR2 YYNGEE.

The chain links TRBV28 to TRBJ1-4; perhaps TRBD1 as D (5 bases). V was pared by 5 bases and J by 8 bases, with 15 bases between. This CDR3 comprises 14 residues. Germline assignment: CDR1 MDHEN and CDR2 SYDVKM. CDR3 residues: CASSPGSFREKLFF. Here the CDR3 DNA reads TGTGCCAGCAGTCCAGGGTCCTTTCGGGAAAAACTGTTTTTT.

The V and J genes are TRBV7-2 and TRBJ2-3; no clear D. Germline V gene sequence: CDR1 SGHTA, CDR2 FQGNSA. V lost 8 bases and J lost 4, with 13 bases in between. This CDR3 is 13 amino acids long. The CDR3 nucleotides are TGTGCCAGCCCGCCGGTTCCCCCAGATACGCAGTATTTT. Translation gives CASPPVPPDTQYF.

For the CDR3, the DNA is TGCGCCAGCAGCCCGATAGGTCAGGGCTCGGCTAATGAAAAACTGTTTTTT. Its translation: CASSPIGQGSANEKLFF. The V and J genes are TRBV4-1 and TRBJ1-4; D is perhaps TRBD1 (5 bases). CDR3 size: 17 residues. V lost 4 bases, J lost 3 bases, and 18 bases lay in between. Germline V CDR1 and CDR2: MGHRA, YSYEKL.

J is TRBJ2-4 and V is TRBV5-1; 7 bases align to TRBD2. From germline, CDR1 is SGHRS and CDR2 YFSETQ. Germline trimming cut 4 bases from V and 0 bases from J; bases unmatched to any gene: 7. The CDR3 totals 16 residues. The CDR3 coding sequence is TGCGCCAGCAGCCCCGGGGGAGGGATAGCCAAAAACATTCAGTACTTC. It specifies CASSPGGGIAKNIQYF.

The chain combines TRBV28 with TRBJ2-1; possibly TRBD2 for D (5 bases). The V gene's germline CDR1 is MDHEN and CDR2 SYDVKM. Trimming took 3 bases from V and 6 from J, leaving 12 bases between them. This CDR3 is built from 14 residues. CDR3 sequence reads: CASSFSDHSNEQFF. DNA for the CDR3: TGTGCCAGCAGTTTTAGCGATCATTCCAATGAGCAGTTCTTC.

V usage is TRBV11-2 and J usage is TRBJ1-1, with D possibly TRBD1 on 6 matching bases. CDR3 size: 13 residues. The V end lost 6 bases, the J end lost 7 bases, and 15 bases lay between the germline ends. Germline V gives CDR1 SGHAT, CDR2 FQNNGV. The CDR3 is CASSYSRDIEAFF. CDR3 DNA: TGTGCCAGCAGTTATTCCCGGGACATTGAAGCTTTCTTT.

The CDR3 reads CASSFTTHADTQYF. The CDR3 nucleotides are TGTGCCAGCAGTTTTACCACGCACGCAGATACGCAGTATTTT. The chain links TRBV28 to TRBJ2-3; D gene unclear. The CDR3 covers 14 residues. Looked up from germline, CDR1 is MDHEN and CDR2 is SYDVKM. V dropped 3 bases and J dropped 4 bases, with 11 bases sitting between them. Full variable domain (remainder filled in from reference TRBV28 and TRBJ2-3): DVKVTQSSRYLVKRTGEKVFLECVQDMDHENMFWYRQDPGLGLRLIYFSYDVKMKEKGDIPEGYSVSREKKERFSLILESASTNQTSMYLCASSFTTHADTQYFGPGTRLTVL.

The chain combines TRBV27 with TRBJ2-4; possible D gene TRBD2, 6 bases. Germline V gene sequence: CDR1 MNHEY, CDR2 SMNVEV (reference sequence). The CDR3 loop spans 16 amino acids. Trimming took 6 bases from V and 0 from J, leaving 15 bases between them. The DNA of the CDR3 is TGTGCCAGCAGGGGGGGTCTTCGGCTAGCCAAAAACATTCAGTACTTC. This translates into CASRGGLRLAKNIQYF.